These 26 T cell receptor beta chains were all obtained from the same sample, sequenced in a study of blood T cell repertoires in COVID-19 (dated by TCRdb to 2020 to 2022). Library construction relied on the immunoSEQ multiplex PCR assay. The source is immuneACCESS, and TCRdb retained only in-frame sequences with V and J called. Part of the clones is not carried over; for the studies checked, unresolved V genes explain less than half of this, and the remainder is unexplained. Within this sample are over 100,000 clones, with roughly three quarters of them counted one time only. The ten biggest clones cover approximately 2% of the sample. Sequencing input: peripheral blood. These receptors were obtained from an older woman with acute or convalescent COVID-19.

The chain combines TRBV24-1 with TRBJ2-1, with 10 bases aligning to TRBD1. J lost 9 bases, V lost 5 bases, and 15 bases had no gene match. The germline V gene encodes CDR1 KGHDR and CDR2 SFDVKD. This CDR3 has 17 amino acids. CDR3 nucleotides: TGTGCCACCAGTGCCCCGACAGGGGGCGATTTTGGTAGTGAGCAGTTCTTC. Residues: CATSAPTGGDFGSEQFF.

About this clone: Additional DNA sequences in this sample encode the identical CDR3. Written as DNA, the CDR3 is TGTGCCAGCACTAAACAGGGGATGAACACTGAAGCTTTCTTT. It yields the protein CASTKQGMNTEAFF. The V and J genes are TRBV6-5 and TRBJ1-1, with TRBD1 matching over 7 bases. Losses at the gene ends were 7 bases for V and 0 bases for J; bases not matched to a gene: 5. This CDR3 is 14 amino acids long. Germline V lookup: CDR1 MNHEY, CDR2 SVGAGI.

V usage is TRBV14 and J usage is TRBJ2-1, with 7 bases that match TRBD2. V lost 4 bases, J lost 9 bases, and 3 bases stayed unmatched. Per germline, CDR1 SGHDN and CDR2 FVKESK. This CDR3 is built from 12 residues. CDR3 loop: CASSRRTSEQFF. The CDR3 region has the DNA TGTGCCAGCAGCCGTCGGACTAGTGAGCAGTTCTTC.

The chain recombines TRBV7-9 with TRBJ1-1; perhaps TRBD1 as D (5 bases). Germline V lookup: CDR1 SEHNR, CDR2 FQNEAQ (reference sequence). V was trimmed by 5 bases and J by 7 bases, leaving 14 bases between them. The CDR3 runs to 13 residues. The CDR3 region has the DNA TGTGCCAGCAGCCCCCTTTTGGGGCTTGAAGCTTTCTTT. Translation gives CASSPLLGLEAFF.

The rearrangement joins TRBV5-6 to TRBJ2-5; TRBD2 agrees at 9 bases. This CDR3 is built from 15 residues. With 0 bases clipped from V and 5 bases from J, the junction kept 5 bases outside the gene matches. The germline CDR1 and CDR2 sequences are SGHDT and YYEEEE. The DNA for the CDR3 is TGTGCCAGCAGCTTGGATGCGGGAGGGGCTGAGACCCAGTACTTC. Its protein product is CASSLDAGGAETQYF.

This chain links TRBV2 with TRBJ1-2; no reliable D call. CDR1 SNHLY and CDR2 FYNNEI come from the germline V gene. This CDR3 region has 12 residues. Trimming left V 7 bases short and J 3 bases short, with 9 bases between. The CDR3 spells CASMGSDYGYTF. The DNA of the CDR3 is TGTGCCAGCATGGGCAGTGACTATGGCTACACCTTC.

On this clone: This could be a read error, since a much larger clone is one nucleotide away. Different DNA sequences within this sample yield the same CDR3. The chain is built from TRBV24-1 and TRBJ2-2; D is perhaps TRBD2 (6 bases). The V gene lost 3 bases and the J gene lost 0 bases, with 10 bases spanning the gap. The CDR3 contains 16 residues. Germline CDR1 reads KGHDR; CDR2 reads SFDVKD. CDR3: CATSDPDYTNTGELFF. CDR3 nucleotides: TGTGCCACCAGTGATCCGGACTATACGAACACCGGGGAGCTGTTTTTT.

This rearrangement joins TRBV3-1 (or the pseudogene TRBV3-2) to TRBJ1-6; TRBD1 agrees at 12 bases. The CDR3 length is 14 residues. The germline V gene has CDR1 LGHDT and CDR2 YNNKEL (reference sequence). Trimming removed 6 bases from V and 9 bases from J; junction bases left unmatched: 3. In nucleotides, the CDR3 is TGTGCCAGCAGTCTGGGACAGGGGGCTTCACCCCTCCACTTT. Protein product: CASSLGQGASPLHF.

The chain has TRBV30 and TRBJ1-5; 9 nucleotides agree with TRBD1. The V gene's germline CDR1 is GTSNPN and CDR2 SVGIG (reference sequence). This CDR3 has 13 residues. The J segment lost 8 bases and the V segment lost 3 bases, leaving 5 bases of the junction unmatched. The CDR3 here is CAWSLGQGKPQHF. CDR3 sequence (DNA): TGTGCCTGGAGCTTAGGACAGGGGAAGCCCCAGCATTTT.

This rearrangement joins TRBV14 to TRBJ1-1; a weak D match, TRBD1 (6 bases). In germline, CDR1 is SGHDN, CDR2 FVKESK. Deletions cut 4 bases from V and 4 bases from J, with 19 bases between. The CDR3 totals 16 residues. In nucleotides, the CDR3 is TGTGCCAGCAGCCCTCACGGAAAGGGGGTTGGCACTGAAGCTTTCTTT. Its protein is CASSPHGKGVGTEAFF. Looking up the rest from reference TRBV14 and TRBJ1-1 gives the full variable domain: EAGVTQFPSHSVIEKGQTVTLRCDPISGHDNLYWYRRVMGKEIKFLLHFVKESKQDESGMPNNRFLAERTGGTYSTLKVQPAELEDSGVYFCASSPHGKGVGTEAFFGQGTRLTVV.

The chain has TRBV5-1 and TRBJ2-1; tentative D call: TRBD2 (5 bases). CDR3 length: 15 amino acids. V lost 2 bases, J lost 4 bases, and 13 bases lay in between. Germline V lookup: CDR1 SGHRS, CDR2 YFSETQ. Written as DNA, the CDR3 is TGCGCCAGCAGCTTCGAGGGTCGTGGGTACAATGAGCAGTTCTTC. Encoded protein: CASSFEGRGYNEQFF.

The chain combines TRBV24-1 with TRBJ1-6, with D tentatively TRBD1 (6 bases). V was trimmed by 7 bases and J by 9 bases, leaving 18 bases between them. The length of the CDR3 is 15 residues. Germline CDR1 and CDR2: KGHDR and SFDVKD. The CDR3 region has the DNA TGTGCCACCAGCGCAGGGGATCGAACACTTTCACCCCTCCACTTT. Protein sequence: CATSAGDRTLSPLHF.

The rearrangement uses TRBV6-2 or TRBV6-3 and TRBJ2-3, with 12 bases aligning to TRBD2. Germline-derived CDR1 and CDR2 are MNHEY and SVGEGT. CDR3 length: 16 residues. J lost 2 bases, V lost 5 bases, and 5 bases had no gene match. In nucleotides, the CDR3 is TGTGCCAGCAGTACCACTAGCGGGGGGAACACAGATACGCAGTATTTT. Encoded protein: CASSTTSGGNTDTQYF.

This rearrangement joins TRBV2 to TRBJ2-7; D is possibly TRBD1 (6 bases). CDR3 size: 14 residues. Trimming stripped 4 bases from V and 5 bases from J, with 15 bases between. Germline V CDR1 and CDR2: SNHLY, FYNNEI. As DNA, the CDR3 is TGTGCCAGCAGTGGGGCCAGGGGTATAGACGAGCAGTACTTC. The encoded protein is CASSGARGIDEQYF.

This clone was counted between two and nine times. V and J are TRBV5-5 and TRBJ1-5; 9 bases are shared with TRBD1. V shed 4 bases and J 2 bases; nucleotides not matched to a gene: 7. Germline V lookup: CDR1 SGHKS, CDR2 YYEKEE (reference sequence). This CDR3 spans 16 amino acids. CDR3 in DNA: TGTGCCAGCAGCGGAGGGACAGGGAAAGGCAATCAGCCCCAGCATTTT. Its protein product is CASSGGTGKGNQPQHF.

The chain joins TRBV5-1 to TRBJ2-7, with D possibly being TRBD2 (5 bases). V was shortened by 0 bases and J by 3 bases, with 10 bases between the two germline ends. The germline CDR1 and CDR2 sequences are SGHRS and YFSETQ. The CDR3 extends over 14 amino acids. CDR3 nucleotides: TGCGCCAGCAGCTTGGGACCCGAGGGCTACGAGCAGTACTTC. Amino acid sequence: CASSLGPEGYEQYF.

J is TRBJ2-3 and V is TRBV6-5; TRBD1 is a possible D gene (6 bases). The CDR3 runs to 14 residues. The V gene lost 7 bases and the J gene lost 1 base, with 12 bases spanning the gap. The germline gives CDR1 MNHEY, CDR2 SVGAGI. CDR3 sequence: CASTPPGGTDTQYF. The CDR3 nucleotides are TGTGCCAGCACTCCGCCAGGGGGCACAGATACGCAGTATTTT.

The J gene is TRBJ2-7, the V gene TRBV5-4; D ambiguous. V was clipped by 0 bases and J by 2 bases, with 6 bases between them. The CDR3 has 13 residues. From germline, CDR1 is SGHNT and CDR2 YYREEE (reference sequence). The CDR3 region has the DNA TGTGCCAGCAGCTTGGCGAGTACCTACGAGCAGTACTTC. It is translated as CASSLASTYEQYF. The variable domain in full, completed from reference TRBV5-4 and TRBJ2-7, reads ETGVTQSPTHLIKTRGQQVTLRCSSQSGHNTVSWYQQALGQGPQFIFQYYREEENGRGNFPPRFSGLQFPNYSSELNVNALELDDSALYLCASSLASTYEQYFGPGTRLTVT.

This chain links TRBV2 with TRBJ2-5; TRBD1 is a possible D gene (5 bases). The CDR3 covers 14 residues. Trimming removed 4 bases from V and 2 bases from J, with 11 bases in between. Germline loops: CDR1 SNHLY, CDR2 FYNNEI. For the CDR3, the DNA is TGTGCCAGCAGTGTCATAGGGGCGCAAGAGACCCAGTACTTC. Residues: CASSVIGAQETQYF.

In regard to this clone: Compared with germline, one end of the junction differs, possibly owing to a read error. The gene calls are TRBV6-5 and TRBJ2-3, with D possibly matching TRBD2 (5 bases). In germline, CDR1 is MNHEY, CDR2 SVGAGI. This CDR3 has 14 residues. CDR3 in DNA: TGTGCCGGCAGCTCTGCGGGCCGCACAGATACGCAGTATTTT. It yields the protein CAGSSAGRTDTQYF.

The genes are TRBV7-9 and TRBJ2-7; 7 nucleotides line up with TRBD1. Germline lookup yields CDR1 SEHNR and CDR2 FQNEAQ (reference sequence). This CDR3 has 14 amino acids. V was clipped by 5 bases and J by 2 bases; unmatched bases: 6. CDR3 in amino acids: CASSPQGVPYEQYF. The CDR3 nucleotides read TGTGCCAGCAGCCCCCAGGGGGTCCCCTACGAGCAGTACTTC.

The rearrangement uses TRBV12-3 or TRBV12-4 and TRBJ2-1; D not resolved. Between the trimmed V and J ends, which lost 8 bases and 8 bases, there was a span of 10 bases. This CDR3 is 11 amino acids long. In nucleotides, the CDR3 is TGTGCCAGCGCCCTTGGCTATGAGCAGTTCTTC. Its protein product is CASALGYEQFF.

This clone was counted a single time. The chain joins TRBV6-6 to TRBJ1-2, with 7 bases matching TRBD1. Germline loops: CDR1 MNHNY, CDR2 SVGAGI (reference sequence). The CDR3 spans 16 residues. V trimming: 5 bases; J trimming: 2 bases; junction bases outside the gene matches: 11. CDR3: CASSRGKTGSNYGYTF. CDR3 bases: TGTGCCAGCAGTCGAGGGAAGACAGGGTCGAACTATGGCTACACCTTC.

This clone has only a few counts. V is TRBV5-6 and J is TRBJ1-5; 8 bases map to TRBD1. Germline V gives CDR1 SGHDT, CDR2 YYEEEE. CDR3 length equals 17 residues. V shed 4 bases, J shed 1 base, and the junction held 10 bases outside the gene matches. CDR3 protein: CASSLGTGGTSNQPQHF. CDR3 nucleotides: TGTGCCAGCAGCCTTGGAACAGGGGGTACGAGCAATCAGCCCCAGCATTTT.

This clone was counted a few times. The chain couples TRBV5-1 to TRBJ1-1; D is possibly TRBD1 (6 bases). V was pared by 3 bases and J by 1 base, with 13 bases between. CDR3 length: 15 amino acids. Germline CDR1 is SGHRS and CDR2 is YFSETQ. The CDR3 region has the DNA TGCGCCAGCAGCTCTCCGGGACACCCGAACACTGAAGCTTTCTTT. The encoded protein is CASSSPGHPNTEAFF.

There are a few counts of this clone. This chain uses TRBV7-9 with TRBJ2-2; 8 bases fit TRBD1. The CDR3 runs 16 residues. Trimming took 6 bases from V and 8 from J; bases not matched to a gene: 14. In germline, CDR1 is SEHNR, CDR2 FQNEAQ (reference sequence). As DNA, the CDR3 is TGTGCCAGCAGTCAAGCACTCCAGGGGGCGGCGGGGGAGCTGTTTTTT. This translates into CASSQALQGAAGELFF.